The 2 T cell receptor beta chains below all came from one sample that was sequenced in a study of PD-L1 blockade in urothelial cancer. Time point of the sample: pretreatment peripheral blood. Measured with immunoSEQ multiplex PCR; TCRdb has only the in-frame clones, and not every one. The repertoire consists of roughly 87,000 clones, with more than 80% occurring once and the leading ten covering over 0.95%. The sequenced sample was PBMCs, obtained around atezolizumab (anti-PD-L1) treatment. The source of these receptors is a woman of 80 years or more with urothelial cancer.

V and J are TRBV11-2 and TRBJ1-1; D may be TRBD1 (5 bases). Germline V gives CDR1 SGHAT, CDR2 FQNNGV. Trimming removed 6 bases at V and 1 base at J, with 15 bases between. This CDR3 has 15 residues. This chain's CDR3 is CASRLRGEGNTEAFF. DNA for the CDR3: TGTGCCAGCAGGTTGCGGGGGGAGGGGAACACTGAAGCTTTCTTT.

This rearrangement joins TRBV10-1 to TRBJ2-1; 7 bases align to TRBD1. Germline CDR1 WNHNN, CDR2 SYGVQD (reference sequence). V lost 6 bases to trimming and J lost 4 bases; unmatched junction nucleotides: 9. The CDR3 is made up of 15 amino acids. CDR3 in DNA: TGCGCCAGCAGCCAAACCGGGACAGTTTACAATGAGCAGTTCTTC. Encoded protein: CASSQTGTVYNEQFF.